This T cell receptor beta chain appears in the sequencing data of a study of T cell repertoires in breast cancer. Study-level information: ER+/PR+ status applied to most of the 20 to 25 tumors.

The CDR3 contains 14 residues. Germline CDR1 is MGHDK and CDR2 is SYGVNS. Deletions cut 5 bases from V and 7 bases from J, with 14 bases between. As regards this clonotype: Its specificity is not known.

During the second nested PCR, blocking oligonucleotides suppressed genes that were not paired. TCRdb reprocessed the emulsion pairing reads via MiXCR and lists one record per CDR3 protein. The data show roughly 40,000 distinct CDR3 sequences, around 45% seen once. Study conclusions and caveats: TRBV7 predominated among shared TCRs, possibly a bias from eight TRBV7 primers. Shared TCRs had various nucleotide encodings, suggesting antigen-based selection and expansion. Tumor-involved sentinel nodes shared 6% to 10% of TCRs with matched tumors, tumor-free nodes 1.5% to 2.5%.

An expanded emulsion RT-PCR with primers for all TCR V genes paired CD8+ T cell chains. The rearrangement links TRBV25-1 to TRBJ1-4, with a possible D match to TRBD1 (5 bases). This receptor was taken from a pool of human donors with breast cancer or a healthy control (not recorded which). The sample comprised CD8+ T cells. CDR3 nucleotide sequence: TGTGCCAGCAGTACCTCGGGGGACTTTGAAAAACTGTTTTTT. Amino acid sequence: CASSTSGDFEKLFF.